Listed here is a single TCR beta chain. Its antigen is as yet unknown. The sample belongs to a study of post-analysis software for immune sequencing data. Study as a whole: In terms of disease course, relapsing-remitting, secondary progressive and progressive-relapsing multiple sclerosis were included. Broader study findings: With TRBV5-6, TRBV5-1 and TRBV20-1 included, 4 to 6 TRBV segments were more frequent in patients than in controls. Samples from one preparation batch, clustered by F measure, grouped strongly together. Multiple sclerosis patients had significantly lower normalized Chao1 diversity than controls.

Carried by the TCR beta cDNA libraries were unique molecular identifiers. TCRdb reprocessed the PCR reads with MiXCR, giving one entry per CDR3 protein. The data contain hundreds of thousands of distinct CDR3 sequences, 25% to 30% of them singletons. Per the germline V gene, CDR1 is SQVTM and CDR2 is ANQGSEA. The CDR3 consists of 15 residues. Trimming cost V 7 bases and J 0 bases; bases outside gene matches: 7. Sequencing used blood. The J gene is TRBJ2-3, the V gene TRBV29-1; 10 nucleotides agree with TRBD2. This clonotype was obtained from a girl between 5 and 17 years old with multiple sclerosis. The chain's CDR3 is CSARTSGTSTDTQYF. As DNA, the CDR3 is TGCAGCGCCCGGACTAGCGGCACTAGCACAGATACGCAGTATTTT.